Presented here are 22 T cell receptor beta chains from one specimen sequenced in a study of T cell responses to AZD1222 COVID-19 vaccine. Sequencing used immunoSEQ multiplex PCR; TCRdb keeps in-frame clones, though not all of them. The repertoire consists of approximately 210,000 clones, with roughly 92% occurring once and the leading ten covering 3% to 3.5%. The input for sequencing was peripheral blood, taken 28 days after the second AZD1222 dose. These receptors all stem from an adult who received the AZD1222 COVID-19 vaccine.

CDR3 nucleotide sequence: TGTGCCAGCGCGGGGGAGTGGATTGGGGGTCAAGAGACCCAGTACTTC. This translates into CASAGEWIGGQETQYF. The chain links TRBV4-2 to TRBJ2-5; 7 nucleotides agree with TRBD2. J lost 2 bases, V lost 8 bases, and 14 bases had no gene match. Germline V gene sequence: CDR1 LGHNA, CDR2 YNFKEQ. CDR3 length: 16 residues.

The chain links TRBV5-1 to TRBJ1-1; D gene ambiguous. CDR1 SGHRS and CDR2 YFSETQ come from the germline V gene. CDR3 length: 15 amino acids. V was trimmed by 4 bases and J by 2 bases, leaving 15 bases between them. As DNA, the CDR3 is TGCGCCAGCAGCCCGAGCCCCGGGGTTAACACTGAAGCTTTCTTT. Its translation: CASSPSPGVNTEAFF.

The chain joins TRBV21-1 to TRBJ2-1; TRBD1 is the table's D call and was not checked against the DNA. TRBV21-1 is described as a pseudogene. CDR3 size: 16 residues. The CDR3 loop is CASSKGTAYHYNEQFF. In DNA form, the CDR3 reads TGTGCCAGCAGCAAAGGGACAGCCTATCACTACAATGAGCAGTTCTTC.

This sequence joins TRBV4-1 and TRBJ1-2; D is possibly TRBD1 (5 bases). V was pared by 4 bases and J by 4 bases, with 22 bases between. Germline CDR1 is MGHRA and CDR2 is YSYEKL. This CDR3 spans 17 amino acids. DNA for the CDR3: TGCGCCAGCAGCCGCTACCGGGACGACCCTCTGGGCTATGGCTACACCTTC. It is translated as CASSRYRDDPLGYGYTF.

The CDR3 loop reads CAISDGRAINEQYF. The CDR3 bases are TGTGCCATCAGTGACGGCAGGGCCATCAACGAGCAGTACTTC. The chain uses TRBV10-3 and TRBJ2-7; possible D gene TRBD1, 5 bases. Germline V gene data show CDR1 as ENHRY and CDR2 as SYGVKD. V was pared by 3 bases and J by 5 bases, with 14 bases between. The CDR3 loop spans 14 amino acids.

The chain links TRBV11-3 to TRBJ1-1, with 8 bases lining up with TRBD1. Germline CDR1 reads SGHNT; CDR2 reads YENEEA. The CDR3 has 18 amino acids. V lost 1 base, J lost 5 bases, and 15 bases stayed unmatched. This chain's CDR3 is CASSLGGTGITGGTEAFF. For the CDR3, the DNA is TGTGCCAGCAGCTTAGGAGGGACAGGAATCACTGGGGGAACTGAAGCTTTCTTT. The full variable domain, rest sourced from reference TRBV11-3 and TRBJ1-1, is EAGVVQSPRYKIIEKKQPVAFWCNPISGHNTLYWYLQNLGQGPELLIRYENEEAVDDSQLPKDRFSAERLKGVDSTLKIQPAELGDSAVYLCASSLGGTGITGGTEAFFGQGTRLTVV.

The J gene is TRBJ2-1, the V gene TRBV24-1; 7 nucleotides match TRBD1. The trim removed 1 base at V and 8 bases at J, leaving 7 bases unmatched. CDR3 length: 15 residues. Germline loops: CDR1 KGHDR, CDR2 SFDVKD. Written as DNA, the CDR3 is TGTGCCACCAGTGATTTATTGGCAGGGGGAGATGAGCAGTTCTTC. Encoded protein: CATSDLLAGGDEQFF.

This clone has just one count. The DNA of the CDR3 is TGTGCCAGCAGCCCCCGGAGGGAGCAATATAGCAATCAGCCCCAGCATTTT. It encodes CASSPRREQYSNQPQHF. The chain joins TRBV5-4 to TRBJ1-5, with no clear D. V lost 4 bases to trimming and J lost 0 bases, with 17 bases between them. The germline V gene has CDR1 SGHNT and CDR2 YYREEE (reference sequence). The CDR3 is 17 amino acids.

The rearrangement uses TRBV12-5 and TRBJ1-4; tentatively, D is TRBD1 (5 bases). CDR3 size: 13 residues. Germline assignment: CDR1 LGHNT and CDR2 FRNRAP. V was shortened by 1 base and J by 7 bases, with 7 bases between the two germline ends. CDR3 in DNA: TGTGCTAGTGGTTTGGCCCAGGGTGAAAAACTGTTTTTT. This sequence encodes CASGLAQGEKLFF.

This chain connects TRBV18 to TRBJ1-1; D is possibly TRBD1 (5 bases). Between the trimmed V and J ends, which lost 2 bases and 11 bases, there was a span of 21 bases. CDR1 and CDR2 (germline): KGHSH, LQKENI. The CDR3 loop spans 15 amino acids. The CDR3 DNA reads TGTGCCAGCTCACCAGCAAGGGGTAGGGATTCTGGCGCTTTCTTT. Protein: CASSPARGRDSGAFF.

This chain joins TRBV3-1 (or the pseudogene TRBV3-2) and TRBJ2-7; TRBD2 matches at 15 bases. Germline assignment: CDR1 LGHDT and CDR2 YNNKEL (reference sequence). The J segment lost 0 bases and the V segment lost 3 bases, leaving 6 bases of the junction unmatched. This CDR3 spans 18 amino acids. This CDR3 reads CASSQGLAGGTISYEQYF. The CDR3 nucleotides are TGTGCCAGCAGCCAGGGACTAGCGGGAGGCACCATCTCCTACGAGCAGTACTTC.

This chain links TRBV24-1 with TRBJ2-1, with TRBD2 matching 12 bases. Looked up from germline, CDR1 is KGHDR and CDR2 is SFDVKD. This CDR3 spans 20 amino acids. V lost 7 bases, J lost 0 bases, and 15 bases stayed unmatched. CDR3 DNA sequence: TGTGCCACCAGCGCCCGTGGGGCTAGCGGGAGGGTGGGCTCCTACAATGAGCAGTTCTTC. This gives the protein CATSARGASGRVGSYNEQFF.

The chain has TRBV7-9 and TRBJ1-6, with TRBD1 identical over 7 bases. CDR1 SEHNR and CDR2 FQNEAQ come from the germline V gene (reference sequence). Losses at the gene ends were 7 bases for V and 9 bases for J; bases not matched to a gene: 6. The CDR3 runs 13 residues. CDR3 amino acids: CASTRDSTSPLHF. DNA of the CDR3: TGTGCCAGCACAAGGGACAGTACTTCACCCCTCCACTTT.

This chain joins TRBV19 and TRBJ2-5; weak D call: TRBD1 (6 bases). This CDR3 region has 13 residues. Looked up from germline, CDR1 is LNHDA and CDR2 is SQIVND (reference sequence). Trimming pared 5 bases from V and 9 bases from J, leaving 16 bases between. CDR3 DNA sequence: TGTGCCAGTAGTGCCCTCCCCCAGGGGTCCCAGTACTTC. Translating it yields CASSALPQGSQYF. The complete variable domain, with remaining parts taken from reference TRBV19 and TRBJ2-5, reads DGGITQSPKYLFRKEGQNVTLSCEQNLNHDAMYWYRQDPGQGLRLIYYSQIVNDFQKGDIAEGYSVSREKKESFPLTVTSAQKNPTAFYLCASSALPQGSQYFGPGTRLLVL.

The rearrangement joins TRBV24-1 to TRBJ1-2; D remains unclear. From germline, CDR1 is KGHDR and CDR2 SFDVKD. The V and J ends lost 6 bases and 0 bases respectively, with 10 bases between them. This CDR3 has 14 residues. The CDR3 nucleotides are TGTGCCACCAGTCCAGAGGGAGCTAACTATGGCTACACCTTC. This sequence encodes CATSPEGANYGYTF.

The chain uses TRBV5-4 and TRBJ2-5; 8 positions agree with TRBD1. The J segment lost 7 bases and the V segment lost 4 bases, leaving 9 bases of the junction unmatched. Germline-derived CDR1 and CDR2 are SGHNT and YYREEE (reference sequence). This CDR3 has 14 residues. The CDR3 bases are TGTGCCAGCAGCCGTCCCGGGACAGGCGGGACCCAGTACTTC. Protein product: CASSRPGTGGTQYF.

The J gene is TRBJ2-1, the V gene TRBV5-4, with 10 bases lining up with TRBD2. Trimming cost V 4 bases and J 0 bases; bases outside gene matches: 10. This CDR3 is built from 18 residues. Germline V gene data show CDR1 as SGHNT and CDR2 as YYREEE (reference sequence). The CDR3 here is CASSGTSGVLSSYNEQFF. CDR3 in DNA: TGTGCCAGCAGCGGTACTAGCGGGGTCCTTAGCTCCTACAATGAGCAGTTCTTC.

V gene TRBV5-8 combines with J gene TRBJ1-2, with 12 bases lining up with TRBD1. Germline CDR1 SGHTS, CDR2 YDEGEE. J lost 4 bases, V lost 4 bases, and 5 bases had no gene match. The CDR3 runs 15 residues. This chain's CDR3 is CASSRGQGAGYGYTF. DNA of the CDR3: TGTGCCAGCAGCCGGGGACAGGGGGCCGGCTATGGCTACACCTTC.

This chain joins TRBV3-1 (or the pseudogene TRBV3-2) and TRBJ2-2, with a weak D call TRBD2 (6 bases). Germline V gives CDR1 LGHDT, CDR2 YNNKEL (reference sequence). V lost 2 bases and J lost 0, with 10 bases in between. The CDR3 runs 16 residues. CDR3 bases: TGTGCCAGCAGCCAATCGCGACTAGCGAACACCGGGGAGCTGTTTTTT. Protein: CASSQSRLANTGELFF.

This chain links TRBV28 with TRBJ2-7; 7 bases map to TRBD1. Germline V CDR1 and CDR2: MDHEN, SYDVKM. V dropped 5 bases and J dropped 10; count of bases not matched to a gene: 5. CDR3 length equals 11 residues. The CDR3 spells CASSIRDRQYF. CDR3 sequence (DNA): TGTGCCAGCAGTATCCGGGACAGACAGTACTTC.

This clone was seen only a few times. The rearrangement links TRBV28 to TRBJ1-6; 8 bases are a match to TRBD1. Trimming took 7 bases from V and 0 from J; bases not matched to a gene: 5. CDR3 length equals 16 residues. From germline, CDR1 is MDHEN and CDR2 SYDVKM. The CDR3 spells CASMTRGLSYNSPLHF. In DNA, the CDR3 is TGTGCCAGCATGACCAGGGGGCTCTCCTATAATTCACCCCTCCACTTT.

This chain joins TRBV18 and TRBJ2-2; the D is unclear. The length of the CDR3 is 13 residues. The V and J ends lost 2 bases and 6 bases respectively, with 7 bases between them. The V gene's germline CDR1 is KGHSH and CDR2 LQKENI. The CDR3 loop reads CASSPISSGELFF. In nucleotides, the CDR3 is TGTGCCAGCTCACCAATCTCCTCCGGGGAGCTGTTTTTT.